The 25 T cell receptor beta chains given below trace back to one sample, sequenced in a study of CD8+ T cells in alopecia areata. Extraction of RNA preceded its reverse transcription into cDNA, which served as the sequencing template. Method: immunoSEQ multiplex PCR; TCRdb's copy keeps in-frame clones and lacks some. The table has approximately 54,000 clones, approximately 96% seen once. Here the sequenced sample was CD8+ T cells sorted from blood, taken at week 0. Receptors were obtained from a human donor with alopecia areata.

CDR3 region: CASTALGGGYGYTF. The DNA for the CDR3 is TGTGCCAGCACCGCCCTTGGAGGGGGCTATGGCTACACCTTC. The chain is built from TRBV6-5 and TRBJ1-2, with a tentative D call TRBD1 (6 bases). CDR1 is MNHEY and CDR2 is SVGAGI in the germline V gene. There are 14 residues in the CDR3. The V gene lost 7 bases and the J gene lost 4 bases, with 16 bases spanning the gap.

The chain uses TRBV5-1 and TRBJ2-1, with 9 nucleotides matching TRBD1. Germline V gene data show CDR1 as SGHRS and CDR2 as YFSETQ. The V gene end was trimmed by 6 bases and the J gene end by 7 bases; junction bases not matched to a gene: 8. The CDR3 has 14 amino acids. CDR3 in DNA: TGCGCCAGCAACCCGGGACAGGGCCTTAATGAGCAGTTCTTC. It specifies CASNPGQGLNEQFF.

The chain is built from TRBV11-2 and TRBJ2-5; 7 bases line up with TRBD1. The CDR3 covers 16 residues. V was clipped by 1 base and J by 1 base; unmatched bases: 6. The germline gives CDR1 SGHAT, CDR2 FQNNGV. CDR3 coding DNA: TGTGCCAGCAGCTTAGGTTATACAGGGGCCCAAGAGACCCAGTACTTC. Translating it yields CASSLGYTGAQETQYF.

The chain has TRBV7-2 and TRBJ2-7, with TRBD2 matching 11 bases. V gave up 4 bases and J gave up 5 bases; unmatched junction bases: 7. Per the germline V gene, CDR1 is SGHTA and CDR2 is FQGNSA. CDR3 size: 15 residues. The CDR3 loop is CASSSLAGVGNEQYF. Written as DNA, the CDR3 is TGTGCCAGCAGCTCACTAGCGGGGGTGGGGAACGAGCAGTACTTC.

This rearrangement joins TRBV7-9 to TRBJ1-2; tentatively, D is TRBD1 (5 bases). CDR1 SEHNR and CDR2 FQNEAQ come from the germline V gene (reference sequence). The CDR3 totals 11 residues. V was clipped by 4 bases and J by 7 bases, with 7 bases between them. CDR3 DNA sequence: TGTGCCAGCAGCTCTACAGGTGGCTACACCTTC. Translated: CASSSTGGYTF.

The chain links TRBV19 to TRBJ1-1; D unresolved. The V end lost 8 bases, the J end lost 4 bases, and 11 bases lay between the germline ends. This CDR3 spans 12 amino acids. The germline V gene has CDR1 LNHDA and CDR2 SQIVND (reference sequence). CDR3 loop: CASFRGSTEAFF. For the CDR3, the DNA is TGTGCCAGTTTTAGAGGGAGCACTGAAGCTTTCTTT.

The chain couples TRBV7-9 to TRBJ2-7, with TRBD2 as a possible D gene (5 bases). V was clipped by 1 base and J by 3 bases, with 13 bases between them. The CDR3 loop spans 15 amino acids. Germline CDR1 and CDR2: SEHNR and FQNEAQ (reference sequence). Written as DNA, the CDR3 is TGTGCCAGCAGCTTAGGAAGTTATCGGGGCTACGAGCAGTACTTC. It is translated as CASSLGSYRGYEQYF.

The chain is built from TRBV4-2 and TRBJ2-2; D is possibly TRBD2 (5 bases). Germline V gene sequence: CDR1 LGHNA, CDR2 YNFKEQ. The CDR3 contains 15 residues. Trimming left V 2 bases short and J 4 bases short, with 11 bases between. DNA for the CDR3: TGTGCCAGCAGCCAATACAGAGAGGGCACCGGGGAGCTGTTTTTT. Amino acid sequence: CASSQYREGTGELFF.

J is TRBJ2-7 and V is TRBV7-9; 7 bases agree with TRBD1. The junction had 6 bases not matched to a gene; V was cut back by 5 bases and J by 2 bases. The CDR3 is 14 amino acids. Germline CDR1 SEHNR, CDR2 FQNEAQ (reference sequence). This chain's CDR3 is CASSPPGQTYEQYF. The CDR3 coding sequence is TGTGCCAGCAGCCCCCCGGGACAGACCTACGAGCAGTACTTC.

The chain is built from TRBV2 and TRBJ2-1, with 8 bases matching TRBD2. Trimming cost V 4 bases and J 7 bases; bases outside gene matches: 9. CDR1 SNHLY and CDR2 FYNNEI come from the germline V gene. This CDR3 contains 15 residues. CDR3 sequence reads: CASSAGLVVGNEQFF. The CDR3 coding sequence is TGTGCCAGCAGTGCGGGACTAGTGGTTGGGAATGAGCAGTTCTTC.

This clone was detected only once. The gene calls are TRBV29-1 and TRBJ1-2; TRBD1 agrees at 7 bases. The CDR3 extends over 15 amino acids. V dropped 4 bases and J dropped 7; count of bases not matched to a gene: 15. Germline CDR1 is SQVTM and CDR2 is ANQGSEA. Here the CDR3 reads CSVGGTDPGVIGYTF. The CDR3 coding sequence is TGCAGCGTTGGAGGGACAGACCCAGGGGTGATTGGCTACACCTTC.

The CDR3 loop is CASSQDRQGANYGYTF. CDR3 nucleotide sequence: TGCGCCAGCAGCCAAGATCGGCAGGGCGCTAACTATGGCTACACCTTC. This chain joins TRBV4-3 and TRBJ1-2, with a tentative D call TRBD1 (5 bases). V was clipped by 0 bases and J by 0 bases, with 11 bases between them. The CDR3 covers 16 residues. The V gene's germline CDR1 is LGHNA and CDR2 YSLEER.

The chain joins TRBV4-2 to TRBJ2-1; the match to TRBD2 covers 8 bases. Germline V gives CDR1 LGHNA, CDR2 YNFKEQ. V trimming: 4 bases; J trimming: 7 bases; junction bases outside the gene matches: 12. The CDR3 consists of 16 residues. The CDR3 loop is CASSLLGGGLRNEQFF. The CDR3 coding sequence is TGTGCCAGCAGCCTATTAGGCGGGGGGCTTCGGAATGAGCAGTTCTTC.

V is TRBV29-1 and J is TRBJ2-1; D is uncertain. CDR3 size: 16 residues. V gave up 5 bases and J gave up 6 bases, with 23 bases separating them. Germline values: CDR1 SQVTM, CDR2 ANQGSEA. The CDR3 sequence is CSVPSFETLIGNEQFF. The CDR3 bases are TGCAGCGTTCCTTCTTTCGAGACATTAATAGGCAATGAGCAGTTCTTC.

This rearrangement joins TRBV27 to TRBJ1-4, with no clear D. Germline V gene lookup returns CDR1 MNHEY and CDR2 SMNVEV (reference sequence). The CDR3 contains 13 residues. V was trimmed by 0 bases and J by 8 bases, leaving 7 bases between them. Written as DNA, the CDR3 is TGTGCCAGCAGTTTATCTATAGGAGAAAAACTGTTTTTT. This encodes CASSLSIGEKLFF. The variable domain in full, completed from reference TRBV27 and TRBJ1-4, reads EAQVTQNPRYLITVTGKKLTVTCSQNMNHEYMSWYRQDPGLGLRQIYYSMNVEVTDKGDVPEGYKVSRKEKRNFPLILESPSPNQTSLYFCASSLSIGEKLFFGSGTQLSVL.

The rearrangement joins TRBV7-2 to TRBJ2-3; D may be TRBD1 or TRBD2 (5 bases each). V was cut by 7 bases and J by 2 bases, with 19 bases left in between. The CDR3 spans 16 residues. Germline V gene sequence: CDR1 SGHTA, CDR2 FQGNSA. The CDR3 reads CASTLTGTMATDTQYF. The CDR3 DNA reads TGTGCCAGCACGCTAACCGGGACGATGGCCACAGATACGCAGTATTTT.

V and J are TRBV9 and TRBJ2-7; 11 positions agree with TRBD2. The V segment lost 4 bases and the J segment 3 bases; nucleotides outside the gene matches: 3. Looked up from germline, CDR1 is SGDLS and CDR2 is YYNGEE. The CDR3 contains 14 residues. CDR3 bases: TGTGCCAGCAGCCCTAGCGGGGGGAACTACGAGCAGTACTTC. Amino acid sequence: CASSPSGGNYEQYF.

The chain employs TRBV19 and TRBJ2-7, with D perhaps matching TRBD1 (6 bases). CDR1 is LNHDA and CDR2 is SQIVND in the germline V gene (reference sequence). The CDR3 consists of 13 residues. Trimming took 5 bases from V and 2 from J, leaving 10 bases between them. CDR3 in amino acids: CASSWDTTYEQYF. For the CDR3, the DNA is TGTGCCAGTAGTTGGGACACCACCTACGAGCAGTACTTC.

This rearrangement joins TRBV29-1 to TRBJ2-5; no reliable D call. The CDR3 sequence is 13 residues long. Germline CDR1 reads SQVTM; CDR2 reads ANQGSEA. V lost 6 bases, J lost 2 bases, and 13 bases lay in between. CDR3 sequence reads: CSVGRTEQETQYF. CDR3 nucleotides: TGCAGCGTCGGTAGGACGGAACAAGAGACCCAGTACTTC.

The chain uses TRBV29-1 and TRBJ2-7, with D perhaps TRBD1 or TRBD2 (5 bases each). The CDR3 has 11 residues. The germline V gene encodes CDR1 SQVTM and CDR2 ANQGSEA. V was clipped by 3 bases and J by 6 bases, with 9 bases between them. The CDR3 sequence is CSVDTGTEQYF. The CDR3 DNA sequence: TGCAGCGTTGACACCGGGACCGAGCAGTACTTC.

The chain employs TRBV16 and TRBJ1-5, with D uncertain. Trimming shortened V by 4 bases and J by 2 bases, and 9 bases separated the two germline ends. From germline, CDR1 is KGHSY and CDR2 FQNENV. This CDR3 spans 14 amino acids. The CDR3 coding sequence is TGTGCCAGCAGCCCTCCTGTAGGCAATCAGCCCCAGCATTTT. Protein product: CASSPPVGNQPQHF.

This rearrangement joins TRBV29-1 to TRBJ1-2; D unclear. From germline, CDR1 is SQVTM and CDR2 ANQGSEA. V was cut by 2 bases and J by 0 bases, with 4 bases left in between. The CDR3 covers 12 residues. This chain's CDR3 is CSVESSNYGYTF. The CDR3 DNA reads TGCAGCGTTGAATCCTCTAACTATGGCTACACCTTC.

V is TRBV7-9 and J is TRBJ2-4, with D unresolved. The V end was cut by 0 bases, the J end by 1 base, with 10 bases between. This CDR3 contains 16 residues. Per germline, CDR1 SEHNR and CDR2 FQNEAQ (reference sequence). In nucleotides, the CDR3 is TGTGCCAGCAGCTTAGCTGAACCCGGGGCCAAAAACATTCAGTACTTC. Protein: CASSLAEPGAKNIQYF.

In this sample, this clone turned up once. The rearrangement joins TRBV2 to TRBJ2-7, with 7 bases aligning to TRBD1. Germline V gives CDR1 SNHLY, CDR2 FYNNEI. The CDR3 loop spans 15 amino acids. V shed 3 bases and J 1 base; nucleotides not matched to a gene: 6. The CDR3 reads CASSEENRGSYEQYF. The DNA of the CDR3 is TGTGCCAGCAGTGAGGAAAACAGGGGTTCCTACGAGCAGTACTTC.

The chain combines TRBV27 with TRBJ2-1; 7 bases line up with TRBD1. J lost 5 bases, V lost 6 bases, and 16 bases had no gene match. Germline V gives CDR1 MNHEY, CDR2 SMNVEV (reference sequence). The CDR3 consists of 17 residues. CDR3 nucleotides: TGTGCCAGCAGCTTTTTCCCCGGACAGGATAGAAACAATGAGCAGTTCTTC. As protein: CASSFFPGQDRNNEQFF.